One and the same sample provided the 11 T cell receptor beta chains below, sequenced in a study of response to subunit inactivated influenza vaccine. Each CDR3 protein gets one entry after TCRdb re-called the RT-PCR reads with MiXCR. The table includes 750,000 to 850,000 distinct CDR3 sequences, 15% to 20% detected once. The source material was PBMCs from blood, sampled about 5 days after vaccination. These receptors were collected from a man aged 50-60 years who received an inactivated influenza vaccine.

The rearrangement links TRBV7-9 to TRBJ2-5; 7 nucleotides match TRBD1. This CDR3 is 16 amino acids long. Germline assignment: CDR1 SEHNR and CDR2 FQNEAQ (reference sequence). The V segment lost 8 bases and the J segment 7 bases; nucleotides outside the gene matches: 19. The CDR3 DNA is TGTGCCAGCGGAGCATCGGGACAGTCATTTTCTGGGACCCAGTACTTC. This gives the protein CASGASGQSFSGTQYF.

In its sample, this clonotype was seen once. In this CDR3 the conserved last residue, phenylalanine or tryptophan, is missing, so a read error is likely. The chain uses TRBV10-3 and TRBJ1-2; D gene ambiguous. Per germline, CDR1 ENHRY and CDR2 SYGVKD. Trimming removed 0 bases from V and 4 bases from J, with 6 bases in between. This CDR3 comprises 13 residues. As DNA, the CDR3 is TGTGCCATCAGTGAGTCGACTACCTATGGCTACACCTTA. Amino acid sequence: CAISESTTYGYTL.

This clonotype has just a few counts. The rearrangement joins TRBV5-1 to TRBJ1-5; D is unclear. The CDR3 loop spans 15 amino acids. The germline V gene has CDR1 SGHRS and CDR2 YFSETQ. V was pared by 5 bases and J by 5 bases, with 17 bases between. CDR3 DNA sequence: TGCGCCAGCAGAGAAGGGAGCGCCGGTGATCAGCCCCAGCATTTT. Its translation: CASREGSAGDQPQHF.

The chain uses TRBV12-3 or TRBV12-4 and TRBJ1-5, with D tentatively TRBD1 (5 bases). This CDR3 contains 15 residues. Trimming stripped 4 bases from V and 1 base from J, with 11 bases between. The CDR3 reads CASSYGGESNQPQHF. DNA for the CDR3: TGTGCCAGCAGTTACGGGGGGGAGAGCAATCAGCCCCAGCATTTT.

This clonotype was seen at least ten times. The V and J genes are TRBV5-1 and TRBJ1-4, with a weak D call TRBD1 (6 bases). CDR1 and CDR2 from the germline V gene are SGHRS and YFSETQ. The length of the CDR3 is 15 residues. V dropped 0 bases and J dropped 8 bases, with 14 bases sitting between them. CDR3: CASSLEGGAFEKLFF. The CDR3 region has the DNA TGCGCCAGCAGCTTGGAGGGGGGGGCTTTCGAAAAACTGTTTTTT.

J is TRBJ2-7 and V is TRBV9; D is ambiguous. V was pared by 1 base and J by 5 bases, with 13 bases between. The germline V gene has CDR1 SGDLS and CDR2 YYNGEE. CDR3 length equals 14 residues. In DNA, the CDR3 is TGTGCCAGCAGCGTACGTTCGCTCCGCCACGAGCAGTACTTC. It encodes CASSVRSLRHEQYF.

This clonotype came up a few times. V gene TRBV29-1 combines with J gene TRBJ2-1; no clear D. The V gene's germline CDR1 is SQVTM and CDR2 ANQGSEA. The CDR3 length is 16 residues. The germline V and J ends were trimmed by 0 bases and 2 bases, with 14 bases remaining between them. The chain's CDR3 is CSVEDTGSRTYNEQFF. CDR3 coding DNA: TGCAGCGTTGAAGATACCGGGTCTCGAACCTACAATGAGCAGTTCTTC.

This clonotype was counted only a few times. An end of the junction does not agree with germline; a read error may underlie this. The chain links TRBV2 to TRBJ2-7; TRBD2 agrees at 13 bases. Germline-derived CDR1 and CDR2 are SNHLY and FYNNEI. This CDR3 spans 13 amino acids. CDR3: CAGRTSGSYEQYF. Here the CDR3 DNA reads TGTGCCGGCAGGACTAGCGGGAGCTACGAGCAGTACTTC. Variable domain in full (rest from reference TRBV2 and TRBJ2-7): EPEVTQTPSHQVTQMGQEVILRCVPISNHLYFYWYRQILGQKVEFLVSFYNNEISEKSEIFDDQFSVERPDGSNFTLKIRSTKLEDSAMYFCAGRTSGSYEQYFGPGTRLTVT.

The rearrangement links TRBV20-1 to TRBJ1-2; TRBD1 might be the D (5 bases). Looked up from germline, CDR1 is DFQATT and CDR2 is SNEGSKA (reference sequence). There are 15 residues in the CDR3. V lost 3 bases and J lost 3, with 17 bases in between. CDR3 protein: CSARDGRGTHYGYTF. The CDR3 nucleotides read TGCAGTGCTAGGGACGGGAGAGGGACGCACTATGGCTACACCTTC.

The gene calls are TRBV4-1 and TRBJ1-1; D remains unclear. In germline, CDR1 is MGHRA, CDR2 YSYEKL. The CDR3 spans 14 residues. Trimming removed 3 bases from V and 5 bases from J, with 13 bases in between. For the CDR3, the DNA is TGCGCCAGCAGCCACCCTGGGAGGCGGACTGAAGCTTTCTTT. Translating it yields CASSHPGRRTEAFF.

The V and J genes are TRBV7-2 and TRBJ2-1; D not certain. V was pared by 5 bases and J by 2 bases, with 10 bases between. CDR1 is SGHTA, CDR2 FQGNSA, per germline. The CDR3 runs to 14 residues. The CDR3 is CASSVGVTYNEQFF. CDR3 DNA: TGTGCCAGCAGCGTCGGAGTCACCTACAATGAGCAGTTCTTC.